This paragraph covers one TCR beta chain sequence. Its antigen remains unknown. The CDR3 loop spans 14 amino acids. V was trimmed by 4 bases and J by 6 bases, leaving 15 bases between them. Germline CDR1 is SGHTA and CDR2 is FQGTGA. These data are taken from a study of cytomegalovirus exposure and HLA in healthy donors. Study observations and caveats: The majority of CMV-associated TCR beta chains were reported as apparently HLA-restricted in a later analysis.

Researchers ran the PCR with 60 Vbeta and 13 Jbeta primers. Libraries were prepared by immunoSEQ multiplex PCR; TCRdb keeps only in-frame clonotypes and omits some of them. The data hold fewer than 200,000 clones, with more than 65% observed a single time. The sequenced material came from PBMCs. This rearrangement joins TRBV7-3 to TRBJ1-1; D remains ambiguous. This clonotype was obtained from a girl between 2 and 10 years old in good health and CMV-seropositive. The CDR3 nucleotides are TGTGCCAGCAGCTCCTCACCGTCCAGGCCTGAAGCTTTCTTT. Encoded protein: CASSSSPSRPEAFF.